This T cell receptor (beta chain) came from a study of cytomegalovirus exposure and HLA in healthy donors. Study results and limitations: Overall, roughly 150 TCR beta chains were annotated as cytomegalovirus-associated. In vitro assays verified that three CMV-associated chains recognized CMV antigens specifically.

A 120-subject validation cohort, separate from the approximately 610-subject first cohort, supplied the donors. Assay: immunoSEQ multiplex PCR; the TCRdb copy retains only in-frame clones and omits some. The sample shows approximately 200,000 clones, roughly 88% of them seen only once. A remark on this clone: The antigen is undetermined.

The receptor comes from a woman in her twenties or thirties in good health and CMV-seropositive. The specimen was PBMCs.

Written as DNA, the CDR3 is TGTGCCAGCAATTACTACCCCGCCGGGACTAGTTACAATGAGCAGTTCTTC. Translated, it gives CASNYYPAGTSYNEQFF. The rearrangement links TRBV2 to TRBJ2-1; TRBD2 matches 8 bases. The germline CDR1 and CDR2 sequences are SNHLY and FYNNEI. Trimming at V came to 7 bases and at J to 4 bases, leaving 15 bases not matched to a gene. The CDR3 sequence is 17 residues long. Filled out from reference TRBV2 and TRBJ2-1, the complete variable domain reads EPEVTQTPSHQVTQMGQEVILRCVPISNHLYFYWYRQILGQKVEFLVSFYNNEISEKSEIFDDQFSVERPDGSNFTLKIRSTKLEDSAMYFCASNYYPAGTSYNEQFFGPGTRLTVL.